The source of this TCR beta chain is a study of identical twins. Study-wide points: For zero-insertion analyses, partial confounding could come from invariant MAIT and iNKT cells. Its conclusions, products of cross-sectional statistical analysis, did not come from following the same donors.

The cDNA had a unique molecular identifier and a template-switch universal primer site. Via MiXCR, TCRdb re-called the 5' RACE reads, giving one row per CDR3 protein. The sample includes 500,000 to 700,000 distinct CDR3 sequences, roughly 7.2% of them seen just once. Turning to this clonotype: What it binds is unknown.

Looked up from germline, CDR1 is SGHAT and CDR2 is FQNNGV. The CDR3 has 15 amino acids. V was shortened by 5 bases and J by 0 bases, with 14 bases between the two germline ends. This sample also belongs to another study, concerning yellow fever vaccine responses in identical twins. That investigation notes: Among the twins, the vaccine T cell response reportedly seemed partly convergent and partly personalized.

V usage is TRBV11-2 and J usage is TRBJ2-7, with D possibly being TRBD1 or TRBD2 (7 bases each). Material for sequencing was PBMCs. The source is a woman aged 18-30 years in good health. CDR3 protein: CASSPGGLSSYEQYV. CDR3 in DNA: TGTGCCAGCAGCCCAGGGGGACTAAGCTCCTACGAGCAGTACGTC.